The subject of this entry is one T cell receptor (beta chain). Authors' processing steps: Amplification from reference gene primers served as the basis for estimated nucleated cell counts. This table comes from immunoSEQ multiplex PCR, and its TCRdb copy is limited to in-frame clones, with some not included. The DNA was the basis for D and trimming; V, J and clone size are from that table. The table shows 120,000 to 150,000 clones, with about four fifths occurring only once. The sample originates from a study of blood T cell repertoires in COVID-19. Overall study context: Material from acute and convalescent COVID-19 was sourced from the United States, Italy and Spain. The cDNA or gDNA used as material had been derived from T cells, B-cell-depleted T cells, or PBMCs.

V was trimmed by 4 bases and J by 0 bases, leaving 19 bases between them. Germline CDR1 reads LGHDT; CDR2 reads YNNKEL (reference sequence). This CDR3 is 17 amino acids long. Sequencing was performed on peripheral blood. The genes are TRBV3-1 (or the pseudogene TRBV3-2) and TRBJ2-7; D is perhaps TRBD2 (5 bases). This receptor was taken from a human donor with acute or convalescent COVID-19. The donor label of this sample is uncertain. CDR3 DNA sequence: TGTGCCAGCAGCCCCGGTGTGACGGGGTATTTCTCCTACGAGCAGTACTTC. Protein: CASSPGVTGYFSYEQYF.